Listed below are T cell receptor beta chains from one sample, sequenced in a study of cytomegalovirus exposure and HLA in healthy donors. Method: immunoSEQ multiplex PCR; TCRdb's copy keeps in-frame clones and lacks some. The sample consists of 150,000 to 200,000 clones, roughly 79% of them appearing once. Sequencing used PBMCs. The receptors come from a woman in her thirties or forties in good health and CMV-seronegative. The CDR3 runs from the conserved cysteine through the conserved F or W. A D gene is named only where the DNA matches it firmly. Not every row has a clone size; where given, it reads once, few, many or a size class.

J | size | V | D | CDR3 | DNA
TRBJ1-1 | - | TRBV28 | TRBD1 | CASSLLSGTGSNTEAFF | TGTGCCAGCAGCCTACTCTCCGGGACAGGGAGTAACACTGAAGCTTTCTTT
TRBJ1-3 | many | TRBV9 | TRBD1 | CASSETGASGNTIYF | TGTGCCAGCAGCGAAACAGGGGCCTCTGGAAACACCATATATTTT
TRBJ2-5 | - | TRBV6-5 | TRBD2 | CASSYLAGGRQETQYF | TGTGCCAGCAGTTACCTAGCGGGAGGGCGTCAAGAGACCCAGTACTTC
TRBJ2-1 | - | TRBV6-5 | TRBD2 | CASSLAGPSNEQFF | TGTGCCAGCAGTTTAGCGGGGCCATCCAATGAGCAGTTCTTC
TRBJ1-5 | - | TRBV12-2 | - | CASRNRTGRYSNQPQHF | TGTGCAAGTCGCAATCGGACAGGTCGTTATAGCAATCAGCCCCAGCATTTT
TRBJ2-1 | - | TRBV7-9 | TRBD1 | CASSLGGQGAPEQFF | TGTGCCAGCAGCTTAGGGGGACAGGGGGCGCCTGAGCAGTTCTTC
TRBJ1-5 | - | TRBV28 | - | CASRIHRGNQPQHF | TGTGCCAGCAGAATTCACAGGGGCAATCAGCCCCAGCATTTT
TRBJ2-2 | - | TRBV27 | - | CASSFEWGRDTGELFF | TGTGCCAGCAGTTTCGAATGGGGCAGGGACACCGGGGAGCTGTTTTTT
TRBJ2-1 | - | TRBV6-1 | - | CASSDYTFRTFF | TGTGCCAGCAGTGATTACACCTTCCGAACGTTCTTC
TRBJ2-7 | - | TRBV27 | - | CASRRNADSSSSYEQYF | TGTGCCAGCAGGCGGAACGCGGACTCCTCGAGCTCCTACGAGCAGTACTTC
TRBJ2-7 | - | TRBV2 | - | CASSEGWVEDEQYF | TGTGCCAGCAGCGAGGGATGGGTAGAGGACGAGCAGTACTTC
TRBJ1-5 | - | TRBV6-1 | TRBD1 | CASDRDRNQPQHF | TGTGCCAGCGACAGGGATCGCAATCAGCCCCAGCATTTT